Below are 20 T cell receptor beta chains sequenced from a single sample in a study of identical twins. MiXCR was run by TCRdb on the 5' RACE reads, yielding one entry per CDR3 protein. The table records roughly 190,000 distinct CDR3 sequences, around a sixth of them present only once. These same data were also listed under a study on T cells expressing NK-cell markers.

The sequenced material came from CD8+ T cells sorted from blood. Source of these receptors: a woman under 30 in good health.

The V call is TRBV7-9, the J call TRBJ2-7; 8 bases align to TRBD1. The CDR3 has 15 residues. Germline loops: CDR1 SEHNR, CDR2 FQNEAQ (reference sequence). After removal of 2 bases from V and 1 base from J, the junction contained 4 bases not matched to a gene. CDR3 protein: CASSLKTGDSYEQYF. The CDR3 DNA sequence: TGTGCCAGCAGCTTAAAGACAGGGGATTCCTACGAGCAGTACTTC. Filled out from reference TRBV7-9 and TRBJ2-7, the complete variable domain reads DTGVSQNPRHKITKRGQNVTFRCDPISEHNRLYWYRQTLGQGPEFLTYFQNEAQLEKSRLLSDRFSAERPKGSFSTLEIQRTEQGDSAMYLCASSLKTGDSYEQYFGPGTRLTVT.

The V call is TRBV5-1, the J call TRBJ2-3; unclear D gene. The CDR3 runs to 15 residues. Trimming stripped 0 bases from V and 2 bases from J, with 10 bases between. Germline CDR1 and CDR2: SGHRS and YFSETQ. The chain's CDR3 is CASSLVTRSTDTQYF. The CDR3 DNA is TGCGCCAGCAGCTTGGTCACCCGATCCACAGATACGCAGTATTTT.

The rearrangement links TRBV7-9 to TRBJ1-5; 9 bases are a match to TRBD1. This CDR3 spans 14 amino acids. Germline V gene lookup returns CDR1 SEHNR and CDR2 FQNEAQ (reference sequence). The trim removed 4 bases at V and 10 bases at J, leaving 8 bases unmatched. The chain's CDR3 is CASSSGQGNVPQHF. The DNA for the CDR3 is TGTGCCAGCAGCTCCGGACAGGGGAATGTTCCCCAGCATTTT.

The chain links TRBV24-1 to TRBJ2-1, with TRBD2 as a possible D gene (5 bases). V lost 6 bases, J lost 0 bases, and 20 bases lay in between. Germline CDR1 KGHDR, CDR2 SFDVKD. CDR3 length: 18 amino acids. The CDR3 nucleotides are TGTGCCACCAGTAGAAAAGGACGGGAACGAAGCTCCTACAATGAGCAGTTCTTC. Encoded protein: CATSRKGRERSSYNEQFF.

V usage is TRBV9 and J usage is TRBJ2-5; D might be TRBD2 (5 bases). Germline V CDR1 and CDR2: SGDLS, YYNGEE. The CDR3 runs 15 residues. V was clipped by 1 base and J by 5 bases, with 15 bases between them. The CDR3 DNA reads as TGTGCCAGCAGCGTAACGGGGTTGATTTCGGAGACCCAGTACTTC. Its translation: CASSVTGLISETQYF.

This clonotype has just a few counts. V gene TRBV9 combines with J gene TRBJ2-3, with D unresolved. This CDR3 has 13 amino acids. Looked up from germline, CDR1 is SGDLS and CDR2 is YYNGEE. The V end was cut by 2 bases, the J end by 2 bases, with 6 bases between. The CDR3 DNA follows: TGTGCCAGCAGCGTGGACCCCACAGATACGCAGTATTTT. Translating gives CASSVDPTDTQYF.

This clonotype was observed a few times. J is TRBJ1-1 and V is TRBV20-1; no firm D call. The V gene's germline CDR1 is DFQATT and CDR2 SNEGSKA (reference sequence). Trimming took 6 bases from V and 5 from J, leaving 10 bases between them. CDR3 length: 11 residues. This chain's CDR3 is CSAQYTTEAFF. CDR3 DNA sequence: TGCAGTGCCCAATACACGACTGAAGCTTTCTTT.

DNA of the CDR3: TGTGCCAGCAGTTTAACGGGACAGGGGTACGAGCAGTACTTC. It specifies CASSLTGQGYEQYF. This chain joins TRBV27 and TRBJ2-7; 10 bases match TRBD1. The CDR3 is 14 amino acids. The V and J ends lost 2 bases and 4 bases, in that order; junction bases with no gene match: 2. Germline loops: CDR1 MNHEY, CDR2 SMNVEV (reference sequence).

This clonotype was detected a few times. This sequence joins TRBV6-1 and TRBJ2-2; D is perhaps TRBD1 (6 bases). V was shortened by 5 bases and J by 7 bases, with 17 bases between the two germline ends. This CDR3 spans 15 amino acids. Germline values: CDR1 MNHNS, CDR2 SASEGT. In DNA, the CDR3 is TGTGCCAGCAGTACAGGGACACCCCCGAGCGGGGAGCTGTTTTTT. It is translated as CASSTGTPPSGELFF.

The chain joins TRBV12-3 or TRBV12-4 to TRBJ2-5; D is undetermined. The CDR3 covers 13 residues. V gave up 6 bases and J gave up 5 bases, with 13 bases separating them. CDR3 in DNA: TGTGCCAGCAGGGGTAGGGCCGGGGAGACCCAGTACTTC. It codes for CASRGRAGETQYF.

The V gene is TRBV5-1, the J gene TRBJ2-5, with 10 bases fitting TRBD2. The V segment lost 5 bases and the J segment 2 bases; nucleotides outside the gene matches: 12. This CDR3 is built from 17 residues. Germline loops: CDR1 SGHRS, CDR2 YFSETQ. The CDR3 spells CASRGYSGRFPQETQYF. The CDR3 nucleotides read TGCGCCAGCAGGGGGTATAGCGGGAGGTTCCCTCAAGAGACCCAGTACTTC.

On this clonotype itself: This may stem from a read error, because a much larger clone lies one nucleotide away. The gene calls are TRBV12-3 or TRBV12-4 and TRBJ2-7, with D possibly being TRBD2 (6 bases). This CDR3 comprises 12 residues. In DNA form, the CDR3 reads TGTACCAGCGGTAGCGGAACCTACGAGCAGTACTTC. Encoded protein: CTSGSGTYEQYF.

This clonotype was recorded at least ten times. V and J are TRBV6-2 or TRBV6-3 and TRBJ1-5; D call uncertain. The CDR3 runs 14 residues. V was clipped by 6 bases and J by 4 bases, with 13 bases between them. Germline assignment: CDR1 MNHEY and CDR2 SVGEGT. DNA for the CDR3: TGTGCCAGCAGCCCCATCAGCATAAATCAGCCCCAGCATTTT. Translation: CASSPISINQPQHF.

There are a few counts of this clonotype. This chain joins TRBV6-5 and TRBJ2-3; D is unresolved. Trimming removed 3 bases at V and 0 bases at J, with 10 bases between. The germline V gene encodes CDR1 MNHEY and CDR2 SVGAGI. This CDR3 spans 15 amino acids. The CDR3 DNA reads as TGTGCCAGCAGTTATTTTGCCTCTAGCACAGATACGCAGTATTTT. Protein: CASSYFASSTDTQYF.

J is TRBJ1-2 and V is TRBV14; D remains ambiguous. The V end lost 0 bases, the J end lost 2 bases, and 13 bases lay between the germline ends. CDR1 SGHDN and CDR2 FVKESK come from the germline V gene. This CDR3 is 16 amino acids long. The CDR3 is CASSQEGSFPNYGYTF. The CDR3 nucleotides read TGTGCCAGCAGCCAAGAGGGGTCATTCCCCAACTATGGCTACACCTTC.

With respect to this clonotype: It is likely a read error, because the conserved phenylalanine at the end of the CDR3 is missing. The chain links TRBV11-2 to TRBJ2-3, with D possibly TRBD2 on 6 matching bases. The CDR3 length is 11 residues. From germline, CDR1 is SGHAT and CDR2 FQNNGV. The CDR3 sequence is CASSSSGAQYI. The DNA for the CDR3 is TGCGCCAGCAGCTCCTCGGGGGCGCAGTATATT.

This clonotype was recorded a few times. The J gene is TRBJ2-2, the V gene TRBV21-1; the D call TRBD2 from the table was never checked on the DNA. TRBV21-1 is shown as a pseudogene. The CDR3 sequence is 16 residues long. The CDR3 reads CASREPGLLNTGELFF. The CDR3 DNA is TGTGCCAGCAGGGAGCCGGGACTCCTGAACACCGGGGAGCTGTTTTTT.

This clonotype has a count of ten or more. V and J are TRBV27 and TRBJ2-7, with D possibly being TRBD2 (6 bases). V was trimmed by 5 bases and J by 5 bases, leaving 16 bases between them. From germline, CDR1 is MNHEY and CDR2 SMNVEV (reference sequence). This CDR3 comprises 14 residues. CDR3 DNA sequence: TGTGCCAGCAGTGGGACCGGGACTCCCAACGAGCAGTACTTC. It yields the protein CASSGTGTPNEQYF.

This clonotype was picked up a small number of times. The chain links TRBV10-3 to TRBJ1-4, with D unclear. The CDR3 has 14 residues. Trimming took 2 bases from V and 6 from J, leaving 10 bases between them. Germline V gives CDR1 ENHRY, CDR2 SYGVKD. The CDR3 nucleotides read TGTGCCATCAGTGAGGCGTACCGTTATGAAAAACTGTTTTTT. Encoded protein: CAISEAYRYEKLFF.

The J gene is TRBJ2-2, the V gene TRBV20-1, with TRBD1 as a possible D gene (5 bases). V lost 0 bases to trimming and J lost 6 bases, with 17 bases between them. CDR1 and CDR2 (germline): DFQATT, SNEGSKA (reference sequence). The CDR3 has 16 amino acids. CDR3 residues: CSARDGQGKIPGELFF. As DNA, the CDR3 is TGCAGTGCTAGAGATGGGCAGGGTAAAATTCCCGGGGAGCTGTTTTTT.